This T cell receptor (beta chain) emerged from a study of blood T cells in healthy people across ages. Findings of the study overall: Because sorting was not performed, PBMCs prevented conclusive naive versus antigen-experienced comparison. Diversity was estimated from one million T cells, and these estimates were considered underestimates.

CDR1 MNHEY and CDR2 SVGAGI come from the germline V gene. The CDR3 is made up of 15 amino acids. A remark on this clonotype: What it binds is not known.

Alongside a J-beta primer mix, a sample-barcoded 5' primer served in a second PCR lasting about 6 to 12 cycles. One entry per CDR3 protein results from TCRdb running MiXCR on the 5' RACE reads. The data show about a million distinct CDR3 sequences, 45% to 50% seen once. The receptor was isolated from a man aged 25 to 40 in good health. J is TRBJ2-7 and V is TRBV6-5; 7 nucleotides align to TRBD2. TRBJ2-5 matches the DNA end more closely, so the J call is doubtful. Sequencing was carried out using blood. For the CDR3, the DNA is TGTGCCAGCAGCGCGAGCGGGGCCTCCAGGGAGACCCAGTACTTC. It codes for CASSASGASRETQYF.